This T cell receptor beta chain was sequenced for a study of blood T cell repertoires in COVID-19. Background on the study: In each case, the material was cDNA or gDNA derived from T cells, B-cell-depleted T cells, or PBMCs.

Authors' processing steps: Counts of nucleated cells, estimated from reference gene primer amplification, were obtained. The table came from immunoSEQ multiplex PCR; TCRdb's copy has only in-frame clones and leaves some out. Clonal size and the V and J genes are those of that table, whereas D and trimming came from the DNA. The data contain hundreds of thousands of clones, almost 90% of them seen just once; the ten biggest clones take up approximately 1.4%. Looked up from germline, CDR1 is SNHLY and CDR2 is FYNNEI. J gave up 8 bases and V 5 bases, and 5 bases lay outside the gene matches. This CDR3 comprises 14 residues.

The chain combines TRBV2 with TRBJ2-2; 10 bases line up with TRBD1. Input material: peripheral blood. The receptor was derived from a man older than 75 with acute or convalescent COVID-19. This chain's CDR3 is CASSRQGARGELFF. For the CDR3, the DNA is TGTGCCAGCAGTCGACAGGGGGCGCGGGGGGAGCTGTTTTTT.